This T cell receptor (beta chain) originates from a study of T cells in Graves' hyperthyroidism and ophthalmopathy. General observations from the study: Most thyroid-expanded clonotypes above 0.001 were also found in blood.

Subjects aged 18 to 65 presented with newly diagnosed hyperthyroidism of less than 2 months' duration. Clinical symptoms, serum thyroxine, TRAb, thyroid ultrasound and orbital computed tomography informed diagnoses. Amplified TCR beta CDR3 regions derived from RNA transcripts. HTBI primers were used for first-round RT-PCR of the TCR CDR3. TCRdb redid the calling of the multiplex PCR reads with MiXCR, one entry per CDR3 protein. Of a few hundred thousand distinct CDR3 sequences in the sample, more than 13% were seen once. At least ten counts were recorded for this clonotype. Its antigen is still unknown. The specimen sequenced was blood. This receptor was identified in a woman under 40 with Graves' hyperthyroidism.

CDR3 nucleotide sequence: TGTGCCAGCACCCGAGGTGCCGGGGGGATCTACAATGAGCAGTTCTTC. Its translation: CASTRGAGGIYNEQFF. The chain is built from TRBV7-2 and TRBJ2-1; the match to TRBD2 covers 7 bases. The CDR3 is 16 amino acids. CDR1 is SGHTA and CDR2 is FQGNSA in the germline V gene. With V trimmed by 7 bases and J by 3 bases, 12 bases remained unmatched.